Presented here are 9 T cell receptor beta chains from one specimen sequenced in a study of T cell changes during pregnancy in multiple sclerosis. Sequenced by immunoSEQ multiplex PCR; TCRdb stores in-frame clones only, minus some. The sample includes 40,000 to 60,000 clones, roughly 92% of them seen just once. The sequencing used CD4+ T cells from peripheral blood mononuclear cells, collected in the third trimester of pregnancy. These receptors were taken from a female donor with multiple sclerosis, enrolled in a pregnancy study.

The CDR3 here is CASSTGASGANVLTF. The CDR3 nucleotides read TGTGCCAGCAGTACAGGTGCCTCTGGGGCCAACGTCCTGACTTTC. This chain links TRBV6-1 with TRBJ2-6; D may be TRBD1 (5 bases). CDR3 length: 15 residues. The germline CDR1 and CDR2 sequences are MNHNS and SASEGT. Deletions cut 5 bases from V and 0 bases from J, with 8 bases between.

This rearrangement joins TRBV6-6 to TRBJ2-7; no reliable D call. Germline V lookup: CDR1 MNHNY, CDR2 SVGAGI (reference sequence). V lost 2 bases and J lost 3, with 8 bases in between. The CDR3 extends over 13 amino acids. The CDR3 DNA sequence: TGTGCCAGCAGTTACCTCGACAACTACGAGCAGTACTTC. It codes for CASSYLDNYEQYF.

The chain combines TRBV2 with TRBJ2-3, with 7 bases fitting TRBD1. The germline V gene has CDR1 SNHLY and CDR2 FYNNEI. J gave up 1 base and V 5 bases, and 3 bases lay outside the gene matches. The length of the CDR3 is 14 residues. CDR3: CASSYTGGTDTQYF. The CDR3 nucleotides are TGTGCCAGCAGTTACACAGGGGGCACAGATACGCAGTATTTT.

This chain links TRBV4-2 with TRBJ2-7; D gene ambiguous. Germline-derived CDR1 and CDR2 are LGHNA and YNFKEQ. V lost 1 base, J lost 3 bases, and 13 bases lay in between. This CDR3 contains 15 residues. The CDR3 is CASSQVHAANYEQYF. The CDR3 region has the DNA TGTGCCAGCAGCCAAGTTCACGCGGCCAACTACGAGCAGTACTTC.

The gene calls are TRBV7-3 and TRBJ2-3, with D possibly being TRBD2 (6 bases). This CDR3 region has 13 residues. The ends were cut back, 4 bases at V and 4 bases at J, with 9 bases in the middle. Germline V lookup: CDR1 SGHTA, CDR2 FQGTGA. The CDR3, as DNA: TGTGCCAGCAGCTCCCGACTAGCAGATACGCAGTATTTT. Translated: CASSSRLADTQYF. The variable domain in full, with the rest retrieved from reference TRBV7-3 and TRBJ2-3, is GAGVSQTPSNKVTEKGKYVELRCDPISGHTALYWYRQSLGQGPEFLIYFQGTGAADDSGLPNDRFFAVRPEGSVSTLKIQRTERGDSAVYLCASSSRLADTQYFGPGTRLTVL.

Here the CDR3 DNA reads TGTGCCAGCAGCTTCGAAAGGAGTACCGGGGAGCTGTTTTTT. It encodes CASSFERSTGELFF. V usage is TRBV7-6 and J usage is TRBJ2-2; D unclear. Germline CDR1 SGHVS, CDR2 FNYEAQ. V was trimmed by 3 bases and J by 5 bases, leaving 10 bases between them. The CDR3 spans 14 residues. The full variable domain, completed using reference TRBV7-6 and TRBJ2-2, is GAGVSQSPRYKVTKRGQDVALRCDPISGHVSLYWYRQALGQGPEFLTYFNYEAQQDKSGLPNDRFSAERPEGSISTLTIQRTEQRDSAMYRCASSFERSTGELFFGEGSRLTVL.

The rearrangement links TRBV2 to TRBJ1-5; TRBD1 aligns across 9 bases. In germline, CDR1 is SNHLY, CDR2 FYNNEI. The CDR3 spans 15 residues. V trimming: 6 bases; J trimming: 2 bases; junction bases outside the gene matches: 5. CDR3 nucleotide sequence: TGTGCCAGCAGGGGGACAGGGTATGGCAATCAGCCCCAGCATTTT. Its translation: CASRGTGYGNQPQHF.

The chain has TRBV12-5 and TRBJ2-7; 12 positions agree with TRBD1. Germline CDR1 LGHNT, CDR2 FRNRAP. The CDR3 is 14 residues long. Germline trimming cut 6 bases from V and 4 bases from J; bases unmatched to any gene: 4. In nucleotides, the CDR3 is TGTGCTAGTGGGGGGACAGGGGGCGGGTACGAGCAGTACTTC. Translated: CASGGTGGGYEQYF.

This clone was counted only a few times. The chain carries TRBV25-1 and TRBJ1-6; D is perhaps TRBD1 (5 bases). The CDR3 runs 13 residues. V lost 7 bases to trimming and J lost 8 bases, with 12 bases between them. The germline V gene has CDR1 MGHDK and CDR2 SYGVNS. The CDR3 sequence is CASTSGGDSPLHF. CDR3 bases: TGTGCCAGCACCAGCGGGGGAGATTCACCCCTCCACTTT.